This T cell receptor (beta chain) was sequenced during a study of OX40 agonist ivuxolimab in advanced cancers. Repertoires were generated with immunoSEQ multiplex PCR, while TCRdb's copy carries only in-frame clones and drops some. Of approximately 70,000 clones listed, over 80% were seen once; the top ten hold over 4.5%. The study's findings and limits: More expanded clones were found, on average, in CD8+ than in CD4+ T cells.

This clone was recorded once. Its antigen is currently unknown. Losses at the gene ends were 3 bases for V and 4 bases for J; bases not matched to a gene: 6. CDR1 is MNHEY, CDR2 SMNVEV, per germline (reference sequence). CDR3 length equals 15 residues. The receptor was derived from an adult with an advanced solid tumor such as melanoma, head and neck, liver or kidney cancer. The source material was CD4+ or CD8+ T cells sorted from blood, sampled in a trial of the OX40 agonist ivuxolimab. This chain uses TRBV27 with TRBJ2-1, with 7 bases matching TRBD2. The CDR3 protein is CASSFSGGFYNEQFF. CDR3 nucleotide sequence: TGTGCCAGCAGTTTTTCCGGGGGGTTTTACAATGAGCAGTTCTTC.